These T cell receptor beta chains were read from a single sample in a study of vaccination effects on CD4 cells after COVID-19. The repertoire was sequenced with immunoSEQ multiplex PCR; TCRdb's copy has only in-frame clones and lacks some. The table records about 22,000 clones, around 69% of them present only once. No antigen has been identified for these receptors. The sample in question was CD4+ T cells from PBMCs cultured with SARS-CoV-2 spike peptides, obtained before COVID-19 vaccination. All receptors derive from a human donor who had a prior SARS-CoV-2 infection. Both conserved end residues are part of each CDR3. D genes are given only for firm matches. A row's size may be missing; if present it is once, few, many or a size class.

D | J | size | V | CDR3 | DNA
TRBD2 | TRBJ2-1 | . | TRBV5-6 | CATAGGEQGIEFF | TGTGCCACCGCGGGGGGGGAACAGGGAATAGAGTTCTTC
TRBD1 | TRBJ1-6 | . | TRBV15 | CATSRDRGDNSPLHF | TGTGCCACCAGCCGGGACAGGGGGGATAATTCACCCCTCCACTTT
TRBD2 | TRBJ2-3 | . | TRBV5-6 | CASSGPGRVDTQYF | TGTGCCAGCAGTGGCCCAGGGAGGGTAGATACGCAGTATTTT
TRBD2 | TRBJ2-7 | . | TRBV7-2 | CASSSLAGGPYEQYF | TGTGCCAGCAGCTCACTAGCGGGTGGGCCCTACGAGCAGTACTTC
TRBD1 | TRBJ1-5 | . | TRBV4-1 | CASSQDVGRGIGQPQHF | TGCGCCAGCAGCCAAGATGTCGGCAGGGGGATAGGCCAGCCCCAGCATTTT
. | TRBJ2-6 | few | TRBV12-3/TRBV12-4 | CASGVSGANVLTF | TGTGCCAGTGGGGTATCCGGGGCCAACGTCCTGACTTTC
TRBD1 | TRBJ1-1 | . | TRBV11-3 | CASSNSRTGDTEAFF | TGTGCCAGCAGCAACAGCCGGACAGGGGACACTGAAGCTTTCTTT
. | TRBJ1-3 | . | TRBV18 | CASSPPSVGNTIYF | TGTGCCAGCTCACCACCGAGTGTAGGAAACACCATATATTTT
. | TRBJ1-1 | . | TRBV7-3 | CASSPGQFELGTEAFF | TGTGCCAGCAGTCCTGGACAATTCGAACTGGGGACTGAAGCTTTCTTT
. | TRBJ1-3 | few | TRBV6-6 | CASSQTGSGNTIYF | TGTGCCAGCAGCCAAACAGGCTCTGGAAACACCATATATTTT
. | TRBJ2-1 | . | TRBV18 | CASSALAHNEQFF | TGTGCCAGCTCTGCTCTAGCGCACAATGAGCAGTTCTTC
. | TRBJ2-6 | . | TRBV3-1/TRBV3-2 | CATGWSGANVLTF | TGTGCCACCGGTTGGAGTGGGGCCAACGTCCTGACTTTC
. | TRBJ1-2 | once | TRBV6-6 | CASLTPQVYGYTF | TGTGCCAGCCTGACCCCTCAGGTTTATGGCTACACCTTC
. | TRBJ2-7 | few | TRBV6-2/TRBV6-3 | CASSNYWGFYEQYF | TGTGCCAGCAGCAACTACTGGGGATTCTACGAGCAGTACTTC
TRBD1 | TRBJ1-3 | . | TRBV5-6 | CASSDRGSWGNTIYF | TGTGCCAGCAGTGACAGGGGATCGTGGGGAAACACCATATATTTT